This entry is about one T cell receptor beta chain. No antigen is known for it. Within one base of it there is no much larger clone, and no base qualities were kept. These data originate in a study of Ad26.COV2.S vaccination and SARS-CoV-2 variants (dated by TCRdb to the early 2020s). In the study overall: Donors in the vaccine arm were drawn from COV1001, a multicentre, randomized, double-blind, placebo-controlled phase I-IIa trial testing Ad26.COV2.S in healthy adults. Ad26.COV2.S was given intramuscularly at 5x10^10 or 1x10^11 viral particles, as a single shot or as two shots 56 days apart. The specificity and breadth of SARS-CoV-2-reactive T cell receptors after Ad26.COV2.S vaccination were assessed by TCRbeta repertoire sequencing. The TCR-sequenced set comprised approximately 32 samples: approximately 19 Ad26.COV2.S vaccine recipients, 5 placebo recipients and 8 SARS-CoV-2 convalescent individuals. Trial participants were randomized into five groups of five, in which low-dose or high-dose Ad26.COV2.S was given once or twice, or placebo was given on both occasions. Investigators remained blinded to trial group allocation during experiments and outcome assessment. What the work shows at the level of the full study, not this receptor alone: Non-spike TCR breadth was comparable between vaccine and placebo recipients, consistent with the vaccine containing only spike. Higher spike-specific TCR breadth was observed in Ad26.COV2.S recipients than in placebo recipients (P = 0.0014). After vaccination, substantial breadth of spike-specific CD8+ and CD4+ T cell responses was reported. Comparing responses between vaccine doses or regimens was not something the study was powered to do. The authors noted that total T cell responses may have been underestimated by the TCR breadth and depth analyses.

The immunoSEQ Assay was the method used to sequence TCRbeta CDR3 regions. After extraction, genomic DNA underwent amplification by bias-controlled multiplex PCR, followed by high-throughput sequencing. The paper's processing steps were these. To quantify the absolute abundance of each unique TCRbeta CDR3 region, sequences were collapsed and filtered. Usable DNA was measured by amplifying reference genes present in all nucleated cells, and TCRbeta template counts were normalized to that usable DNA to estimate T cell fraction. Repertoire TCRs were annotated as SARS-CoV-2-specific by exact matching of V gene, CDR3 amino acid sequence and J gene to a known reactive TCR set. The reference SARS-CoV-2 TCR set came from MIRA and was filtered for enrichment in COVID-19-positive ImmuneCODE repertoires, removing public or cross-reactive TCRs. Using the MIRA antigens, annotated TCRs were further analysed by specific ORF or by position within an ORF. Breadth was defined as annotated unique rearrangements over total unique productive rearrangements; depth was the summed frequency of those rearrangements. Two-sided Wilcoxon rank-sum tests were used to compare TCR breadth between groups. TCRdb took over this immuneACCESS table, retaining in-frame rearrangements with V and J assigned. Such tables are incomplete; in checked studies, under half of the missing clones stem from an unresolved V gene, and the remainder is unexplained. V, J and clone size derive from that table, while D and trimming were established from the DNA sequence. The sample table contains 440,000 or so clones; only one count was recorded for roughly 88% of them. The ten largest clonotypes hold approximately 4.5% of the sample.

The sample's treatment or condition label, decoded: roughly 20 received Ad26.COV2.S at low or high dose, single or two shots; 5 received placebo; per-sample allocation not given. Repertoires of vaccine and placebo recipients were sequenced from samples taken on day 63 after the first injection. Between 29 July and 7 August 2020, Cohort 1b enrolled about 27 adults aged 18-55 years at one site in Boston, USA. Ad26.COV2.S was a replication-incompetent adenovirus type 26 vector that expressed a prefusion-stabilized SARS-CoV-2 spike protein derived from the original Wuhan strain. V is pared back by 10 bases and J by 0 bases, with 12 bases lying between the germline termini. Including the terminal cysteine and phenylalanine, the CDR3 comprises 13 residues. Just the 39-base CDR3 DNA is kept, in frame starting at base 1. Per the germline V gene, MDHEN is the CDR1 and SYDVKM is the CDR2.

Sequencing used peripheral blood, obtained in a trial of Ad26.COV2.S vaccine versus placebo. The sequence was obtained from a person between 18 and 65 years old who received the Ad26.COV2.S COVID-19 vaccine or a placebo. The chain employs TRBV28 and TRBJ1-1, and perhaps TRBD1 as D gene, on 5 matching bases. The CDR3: CAIDSLLNTEAFF. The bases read TGTGCCATCGACAGTTTATTGAACACTGAAGCTTTCTTT.